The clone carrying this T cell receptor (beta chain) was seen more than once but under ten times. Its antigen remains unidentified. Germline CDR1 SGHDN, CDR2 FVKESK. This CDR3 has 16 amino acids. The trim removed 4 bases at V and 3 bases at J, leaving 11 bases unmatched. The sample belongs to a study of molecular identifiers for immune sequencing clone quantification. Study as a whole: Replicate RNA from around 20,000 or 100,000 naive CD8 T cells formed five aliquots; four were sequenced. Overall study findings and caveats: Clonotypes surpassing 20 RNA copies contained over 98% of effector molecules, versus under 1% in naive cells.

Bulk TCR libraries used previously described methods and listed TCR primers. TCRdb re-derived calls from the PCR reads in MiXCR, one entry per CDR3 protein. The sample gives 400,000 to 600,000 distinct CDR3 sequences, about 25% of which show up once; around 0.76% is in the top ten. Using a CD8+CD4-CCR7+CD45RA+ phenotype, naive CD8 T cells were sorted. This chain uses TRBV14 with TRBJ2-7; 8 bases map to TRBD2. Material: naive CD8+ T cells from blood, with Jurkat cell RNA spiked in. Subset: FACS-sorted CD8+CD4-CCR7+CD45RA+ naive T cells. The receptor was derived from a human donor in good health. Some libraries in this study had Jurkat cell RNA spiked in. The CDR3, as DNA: TGTGCCAGCAGCCGGTTGACCGGGACTAGAGTCTACGAGCAGTACTTC. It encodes CASSRLTGTRVYEQYF.